The sequence of this T cell receptor beta chain was determined in a study of neurological immune-mediated disorders (dated by TCRdb to the late 2010s). Notes on the research overall: Among the approximately 35 multiple sclerosis patients, relapsing-remitting MS accounted for around 30 and secondary progressive MS accounted for 3. Using UMI-based sequencing, the study compared peripheral blood TCR-beta repertoires from patients with HTLV-I-associated myelopathy (HAM/TSP), patients with multiple sclerosis, and healthy controls. Alongside PBMC samples, the set of 106 TCR-beta libraries contained longitudinal samples, technical triplicates, and paired CD4+ and CD8+ T-cell subsets that had been sorted. The cohort comprised 68 subjects: approximately 15 HAM/TSP patients, 35 or so multiple sclerosis patients and about 20 healthy controls. On the study overall, not on this receptor specifically: In a phylogenetic analysis, the repertoires of 18 out of 34 MS patients fell into a single cluster of related CDR3 sequences, pointing to a possible signature at the repertoire level. No association of the MS cluster with clinical or MRI features was observed, and the need for larger cohorts was stated by the authors. No identical CDR3 amino acid sequences were found to be shared among expanded clones across subjects, suggesting that TCR-beta repertoires were private in all groups. TCR clonal expansion was highest in HAM/TSP patients and lowest in MS patients, with MS patients falling below even healthy controls.

Trimming takes 1 base from V and 3 bases from J, and the germline ends sit 13 bases apart. Per the germline V gene (reference sequence), DFQATT is the CDR1 and SNEGSKA is the CDR2. Its CDR3 holds 14 amino acids, cysteine through phenylalanine. The DNA shown is the 42-base CDR3, in frame from base 1. For unsorted PBMC libraries, 2 million PBMCs were used after storage in RNAlater at -80 degrees C until RNA extraction. The multiple sclerosis patients were enrolled in a US clinical protocol that used magnetic resonance imaging to evaluate disease progression. Peripheral blood was subjected to Ficoll-Hypaque density gradient centrifugation to isolate PBMCs, which were then cryopreserved in liquid nitrogen. Comments on this clonotype: Its antigen target is currently unknown. No much larger clone exists at a distance of one base, and base qualities are not known.

cDNA was synthesized by template-switch 5'RACE using a primer with a 10-nucleotide random unique molecular identifier that tagged each TCR transcript. Over 170 million TCR-beta sequences, covering 15-18 subjects, were produced in each sequencing run. The RNeasy kit was used for extraction of total RNA. The KAPA Real-time Library Amplification kit was used to amplify TCR-beta VDJ regions with primers targeting the TCR constant region and the 5'RACE anchor. A first PCR added sample indexes and Illumina adaptors, after which a second PCR increased the library yield. After purification with Ampure beads, the TCR product of roughly 650 bp was size-selected on a 2% E-gel SizeSelection system. Before pooling, library quality was checked on a Bioanalyzer, concentration was measured with Qubit, and libraries were quantified with the Kapa Library Quantification kit. An Illumina HiSeq 2500 sequenced the libraries paired-end 2 x 150 bp. To increase sequence diversity, about 24-32% phiX was spiked into each library pool. On the authors' methods: Quality-filtered reads were processed with the UMI-based MiGEC pipeline, and over 85% of raw TCR sequences were removed by the MiGEC pipeline during error correction. IMGT germline references were used for alignment of VDJ genes, and clonotypes were defined by a unique CDR3 amino acid sequence together with V-J genes. Clonal expansion, Shannon diversity and CDR3 relatedness (CalcPairwiseDistances, ClusterSamples) were evaluated with VDJtools, and phylogenetic trees were built with CLCbio workbench. Expanded clones were defined as having at least 8 unique UMIs, based on coefficient-of-variation modelling across technical triplicates. Using fastp trimming at Q25 and MiXCR clonotype assembly, TCRdb reanalyzed the public sequencing data and kept in-frame beta chains. When rows share a CDR3 protein, they turn into one entry using the most common DNA and genes. The V and J calls reflect TCRdb's pipeline rather than the authors' work. Counted in this sample were around 69,000 distinct CDR3 sequences; about 3.4% of them appeared once. The ten largest account for roughly 3.7% of the sample.

Sequenced input: PBMCs. This clonotype was sampled from a man in his forties or fifties with multiple sclerosis. The sequence is built from TRBV20-1 and TRBJ2-7; tentative D gene TRBD1, with 5 bases matching. The encoded CDR3 is CSARGWQGIYEQYF. The DNA reads TGCAGTGCTAGAGGCTGGCAGGGAATCTACGAGCAGTACTTC.